The TCR beta chain described here comes from a study of Ad26.COV2.S vaccination and SARS-CoV-2 variants. Notes on the study in general: Possibly, TCR breadth and depth analyses underestimated total T cell responses.

The sample's treatment: 15 to 20 received Ad26.COV2.S at low or high dose, single or two shots; about 5 received placebo; per-sample allocation not given. Collection of samples fell on day 63 after the first vaccine or placebo injection. This table comes from immunoSEQ multiplex PCR, and its TCRdb copy is limited to in-frame clones, with some not included. Here the sample spans more than 300,000 clones, 86% being singletons. This clone was detected only a few times. The target antigen is unknown. The source was peripheral blood, collected in a trial of Ad26.COV2.S vaccine versus placebo. The clonotype comes from a person between 18 and 65 years old who received the Ad26.COV2.S COVID-19 vaccine or a placebo.

The DNA of the CDR3 is TGTGCCAGCAGCCTCTTTTTCGGGGACACCTCCTACAATGAGCAGTTCTTC. This sequence encodes CASSLFFGDTSYNEQFF. V and J are TRBV7-9 and TRBJ2-1; weak D call: TRBD1 (6 bases). CDR1 SEHNR and CDR2 FQNEAQ come from the germline V gene (reference sequence). Deletions cut 5 bases from V and 0 bases from J, with 17 bases between. This CDR3 comprises 17 residues.